The sequence of this T cell receptor (beta chain) was determined in a study of CD8 T cells in ankylosing spondylitis. Study-level points and caveats: For ankylosing spondylitis blood, a TCR beta motif of about 8 highly homologous variants appeared characteristic. Matched synovial fluid from ankylosing spondylitis patients was reported to be enriched for disease-linked clones. CD8+ by phenotype, disease-linked clones were relatively rare in peripheral blood.

This clonotype appeared a few times. The antigen remains undetermined. TCRdb itself ran the 5' RACE reads through MiXCR, one entry per CDR3 protein. The sample holds around 480,000 distinct CDR3 sequences, 15% to 20% seen once. Sequenced input: blood, either unsorted or a sorted T cell fraction (not recorded which). This TCR was sampled from a male donor with ankylosing spondylitis.

CDR3 sequence (DNA): TGTGCCAGCAGCTTAGGGCCTATTCAGCCCCAGCATTTT. Translation gives CASSLGPIQPQHF. The rearrangement uses TRBV7-2 and TRBJ1-5; D remains ambiguous. The CDR3 loop spans 13 amino acids. Per the germline V gene, CDR1 is SGHTA and CDR2 is FQGNSA. Trimming pared 1 base from V and 6 bases from J, leaving 7 bases between.